The next 24 T cell receptor beta chains were all read from a single sample in a study of T-cell memory formation after mild COVID-19 (dated by TCRdb to the early 2020s). The library was produced with 5' RACE. The data were produced on an Illumina NovaSeq 6000. TCRdb took the public reads, trimmed them with fastp at Q25, ran MiXCR for clone calling and kept in-frame beta chains. Entries that share a CDR3 protein sequence are merged under the most common genes and DNA. Present in this sample are roughly 150,000 distinct CDR3 sequences, 11% to 15% of which were seen just once. Together, the top ten hold more than 25% of the sample. The sequenced sample consisted of PBMCs or a T cell subset sorted from them (not recorded which). All receptors come from an adult woman who had mild COVID-19 (a few samples of this study predate the infection). The sample titles of this study are shuffled in the database, so cell type and time point are left out; the donor was told from shared clones.

This clonotype has ten or more counts. The genes are TRBV20-1 and TRBJ2-1; 8 bases align to TRBD2. Losses at the gene ends were 1 base for V and 10 bases for J; bases not matched to a gene: 12. CDR1 is DFQATT, CDR2 SNEGSKA, per germline (reference sequence). This CDR3 contains 15 residues. CDR3 loop: CSARGNLGAGDEQFF. Here the CDR3 DNA reads TGCAGTGCTAGAGGCAATTTAGGAGCGGGGGACGAGCAGTTCTTC.

A few counts support this clonotype. The chain joins TRBV19 to TRBJ2-1; D remains unclear. Trimming took off 2 bases at V and 7 bases at J, with 6 bases between the two ends. The CDR3 runs to 12 residues. Germline values: CDR1 LNHDA, CDR2 SQIVND (reference sequence). CDR3: CASSITGNEQFF. The CDR3 coding sequence is TGTGCCAGTAGTATAACCGGGAATGAGCAGTTCTTC.

The chain links TRBV6-2 or TRBV6-3 to TRBJ2-5; no clear D gene. V was shortened by 4 bases and J by 5 bases, with 11 bases between the two germline ends. CDR3 size: 13 residues. Germline CDR1 and CDR2: MNHEY and SVGEGT. The chain's CDR3 is CASSSSSPETQYF. The CDR3 nucleotides read TGTGCCAGCAGTTCCTCGTCCCCGGAGACCCAGTACTTC.

The V gene is TRBV5-1, the J gene TRBJ1-1; 10 bases are shared with TRBD1. This CDR3 is built from 14 residues. V shed 4 bases, J shed 5 bases, and the junction held 5 bases outside the gene matches. The germline gives CDR1 SGHRS, CDR2 YFSETQ. CDR3 DNA sequence: TGCGCCAGCAGCCCCGGGACAGGGGAAACTGAAGCTTTCTTT. As protein: CASSPGTGETEAFF.

This clonotype was seen only a few times. J is TRBJ2-3 and V is TRBV7-8; no firm D call. V lost 2 bases and J 4 bases, leaving 7 bases between the germline ends. The CDR3 sequence is 13 residues long. Germline V gene lookup returns CDR1 SGHVS and CDR2 FQNEAQ. The CDR3 reads CASSLYPSDTQYF. For the CDR3, the DNA is TGTGCCAGCAGCTTATACCCCTCAGATACGCAGTATTTT.

V gene TRBV7-9 combines with J gene TRBJ2-5; D perhaps matches TRBD2 (6 bases). CDR1 is SEHNR and CDR2 is FQNEAQ in the germline V gene (reference sequence). This CDR3 has 15 residues. The V and J ends lost 4 bases and 1 base respectively, with 13 bases between them. The CDR3 loop reads CASSSAVGSQETQYF. The CDR3 nucleotides are TGTGCCAGCAGCTCAGCGGTCGGGAGCCAAGAGACCCAGTACTTC.

V and J are TRBV5-1 and TRBJ2-7; D gene unclear. CDR1 and CDR2 from the germline V gene are SGHRS and YFSETQ. The CDR3 covers 14 residues. V gave up 0 bases and J gave up 0 bases, with 7 bases separating them. The CDR3 sequence is CASSLGMGSYEQYF. CDR3 coding DNA: TGCGCCAGCAGCTTGGGCATGGGCTCCTACGAGCAGTACTTC.

The chain combines TRBV14 with TRBJ2-1; possibly TRBD1 for D (6 bases). The CDR3 totals 16 residues. CDR1 is SGHDN and CDR2 is FVKESK in the germline V gene. Trimming left V 4 bases short and J 5 bases short, with 18 bases between. CDR3 protein: CASSRHRGRGNNEQFF. CDR3 nucleotides: TGTGCCAGCAGCCGGCATCGGGGCAGGGGAAACAATGAGCAGTTCTTC. Drawing the rest from reference TRBV14 and TRBJ2-1, the complete variable domain is EAGVTQFPSHSVIEKGQTVTLRCDPISGHDNLYWYRRVMGKEIKFLLHFVKESKQDESGMPNNRFLAERTGGTYSTLKVQPAELEDSGVYFCASSRHRGRGNNEQFFGPGTRLTVL.

In this sample, this clonotype turned up many times. The chain combines TRBV29-1 with TRBJ2-1; D ambiguous. This CDR3 contains 17 residues. Germline lookup yields CDR1 SQVTM and CDR2 ANQGSEA. Trimming shortened V by 0 bases and J by 0 bases, and 15 bases separated the two germline ends. Here the CDR3 DNA reads TGCAGCGTTGAAGATGTTGGAGCGCGGAGCTCCTACAATGAGCAGTTCTTC. Translation: CSVEDVGARSSYNEQFF.

This clonotype was detected only a few times. This chain connects TRBV2 to TRBJ2-7, with D perhaps TRBD1 (6 bases). V gave up 4 bases and J gave up 3 bases, with 16 bases separating them. The germline CDR1 and CDR2 sequences are SNHLY and FYNNEI. The CDR3 is 15 residues long. The CDR3 here is CASSGQGGTGYEQYF. Here the CDR3 DNA reads TGTGCCAGCAGTGGACAAGGGGGAACCGGCTACGAGCAGTACTTC.

The chain is built from TRBV9 and TRBJ2-7; no definite D call. Germline loops: CDR1 SGDLS, CDR2 YYNGEE. The CDR3 sequence is 15 residues long. V lost 4 bases to trimming and J lost 0 bases, with 14 bases between them. CDR3 in DNA: TGTGCCAGCAGCATAACACCGGACGGCTCCTACGAGCAGTACTTC. It encodes CASSITPDGSYEQYF.

The chain combines TRBV4-1 with TRBJ1-4, with TRBD1 matching 9 bases. Germline CDR1 reads MGHRA; CDR2 reads YSYEKL. With V trimmed by 3 bases and J by 5 bases, 7 bases remained unmatched. The length of the CDR3 is 16 residues. In DNA form, the CDR3 reads TGCGCCAGCAGCCAGGCCTGGGACAGGGAGAATGAAAAACTGTTTTTT. As protein: CASSQAWDRENEKLFF.

This chain joins TRBV9 and TRBJ2-4; 8 nucleotides align to TRBD1. Germline V gene data show CDR1 as SGDLS and CDR2 as YYNGEE. With V trimmed by 4 bases and J by 9 bases, 3 bases remained unmatched. This CDR3 comprises 12 residues. The CDR3 sequence: CASSTGQGIQYF. The CDR3 DNA is TGTGCCAGCAGCACCGGACAGGGCATTCAGTACTTC.

In DNA form, the CDR3 reads TGTGCCAGCACCGACATAAGATTAAGCAATCAGCCCCAGCATTTT. It yields the protein CASTDIRLSNQPQHF. The V gene is TRBV28, the J gene TRBJ1-5; D not certain. This CDR3 is built from 15 residues. Germline V CDR1 and CDR2: MDHEN, SYDVKM. V dropped 7 bases and J dropped 1 base, with 14 bases sitting between them.

This clonotype showed up just a few times. The V and J genes are TRBV2 and TRBJ2-7; 7 bases match TRBD1. Per the germline V gene, CDR1 is SNHLY and CDR2 is FYNNEI. This CDR3 has 14 residues. V trimming: 5 bases; J trimming: 2 bases; junction bases outside the gene matches: 6. The CDR3 spells CASSFNTGAYEQYF. The CDR3 DNA follows: TGTGCCAGCAGTTTTAACACAGGGGCCTACGAGCAGTACTTC.

This clonotype was observed a handful of times. The V call is TRBV19, the J call TRBJ2-7; D might be TRBD2 (6 bases). Per germline, CDR1 LNHDA and CDR2 SQIVND (reference sequence). The CDR3 loop spans 17 amino acids. V was trimmed by 3 bases and J by 3 bases, leaving 21 bases between them. CDR3: CASSIRGNPTNYYEQYF. The CDR3 coding sequence is TGTGCCAGTAGTATTCGCGGGAATCCCACAAATTACTACGAGCAGTACTTC.

In its sample, this clonotype was seen a few times. The chain has TRBV5-6 and TRBJ2-7, with D maybe TRBD1 (6 bases). The CDR3 consists of 14 residues. Germline V gene data show CDR1 as SGHDT and CDR2 as YYEEEE. Trimming pared 1 base from V and 3 bases from J, leaving 11 bases between. CDR3 sequence (DNA): TGTGCCAGCAGCTTGTCGGACAGACTCTACGAGCAGTACTTC. Translation: CASSLSDRLYEQYF.

The chain joins TRBV27 to TRBJ2-5; 7 nucleotides match TRBD2. From germline, CDR1 is MNHEY and CDR2 SMNVEV (reference sequence). The CDR3 totals 15 residues. The J segment lost 3 bases and the V segment lost 5 bases, leaving 9 bases of the junction unmatched. The CDR3 sequence: CASSPTGRGEETQYF. The CDR3 region has the DNA TGTGCCAGCAGTCCAACGGGACGGGGGGAAGAGACCCAGTACTTC.

The rearrangement uses TRBV19 and TRBJ2-5; either TRBD1 or TRBD2 may supply D (5 bases each). Germline CDR1 and CDR2: LNHDA and SQIVND (reference sequence). This CDR3 has 15 residues. Trimming stripped 2 bases from V and 1 base from J, with 11 bases between. The CDR3 coding sequence is TGTGCCAGTAGTATACCCCGGGACGGCCAAGAGACCCAGTACTTC. It yields the protein CASSIPRDGQETQYF.

This clonotype was recorded at least ten times. The genes are TRBV5-1 and TRBJ2-1; 8 bases map to TRBD2. The CDR3 has 13 amino acids. The J segment lost 6 bases and the V segment lost 3 bases, leaving 2 bases of the junction unmatched. Germline V lookup: CDR1 SGHRS, CDR2 YFSETQ. The CDR3 DNA is TGCGCCAGCAGCTCGGGACTAGGCAATGAGCAGTTCTTC. This gives the protein CASSSGLGNEQFF.

This chain uses TRBV29-1 with TRBJ1-1; 8 nucleotides agree with TRBD1. The V segment lost 5 bases and the J segment 1 base; nucleotides outside the gene matches: 21. The CDR3 runs 19 residues. Germline V gene sequence: CDR1 SQVTM, CDR2 ANQGSEA. CDR3 coding DNA: TGCAGCGTTCATGTGGGGGCCCTGGACAGGGTTAAATCGAACACTGAAGCTTTCTTT. As protein: CSVHVGALDRVKSNTEAFF.

The rearrangement links TRBV4-1 to TRBJ2-5; D may be TRBD1 (6 bases). Germline V gene sequence: CDR1 MGHRA, CDR2 YSYEKL. This CDR3 contains 14 residues. Trimming removed 2 bases from V and 5 bases from J, with 12 bases in between. CDR3 residues: CASSQLGQSETQYF. The CDR3 DNA sequence: TGCGCCAGCAGCCAATTGGGACAATCGGAGACCCAGTACTTC.

The chain has TRBV7-9 and TRBJ2-1, with D unresolved. Trimming shortened V by 0 bases and J by 7 bases, and 10 bases separated the two germline ends. CDR1 SEHNR and CDR2 FQNEAQ come from the germline V gene (reference sequence). CDR3 length: 14 residues. Here the CDR3 reads CASSLAVGVNEQFF. The CDR3 nucleotides are TGTGCCAGCAGCTTAGCGGTAGGTGTGAATGAGCAGTTCTTC.

The chain recombines TRBV10-3 with TRBJ2-3, with D perhaps TRBD1 (5 bases). There are 16 residues in the CDR3. The germline CDR1 and CDR2 sequences are ENHRY and SYGVKD. V was shortened by 3 bases and J by 2 bases, with 15 bases between the two germline ends. CDR3 sequence reads: CAISERTLTDTDTQYF. The CDR3 bases are TGTGCCATCAGTGAAAGGACGCTGACAGACACAGATACGCAGTATTTT.